Included here is one T cell receptor beta chain sequence, with context. This clone came up a few times. The target of this receptor is not known. Base qualities were left out, and no much larger clone turns up one base away. This entry comes from a study of blood T cell repertoires in COVID-19 (dated by TCRdb to the early 2020s). A note on the overall study: Collaborator samples came from the United States, Italy and Spain and covered acute and convalescent phases of COVID-19. The material from the prospective study consisted of cDNA or gDNA derived from T cells, B-cell-depleted T cells, or PBMCs. Samples were obtained from the ongoing ImmuneRACE study (first 160 participants) and from 1,254 subjects provided by 6 global collaborators. HLA class I and class II types, where available, came from metadata supplied by the sample provider rather than from assay-based typing. The sample metadata nearly always contained a de-identified subject ID, COVID-19 status, age in years and sex. The repertoires were made available in a free public database intended to serve as a resource for research on the immune response to SARS-CoV-2. The dataset comprised deeply sampled blood TCRbeta repertoires from subjects exposed to, actively infected with, or recovered from COVID-19. Results the study describes overall, beyond this receptor: The quantity of clinical and demographic metadata differed by source and by participant and was supplied without curation.

TCRbeta CDR3 regions were amplified from genomic DNA by means of the immunoSEQ Assay, a bias-controlled multiplex PCR. As for how the authors treated the data: Nucleated cell counts per sample were estimated from amplification of reference gene primers within the assay. To quantify the absolute abundance of each unique TCRbeta CDR3 rearrangement, sequence reads were collapsed and filtered. For each sample, productive Simpson clonality was calculated as the square root of Simpson's diversity index over productive rearrangements. Imported from immuneACCESS, the table was reduced by TCRdb to in-frame sequences with V and J called. These copies leave out some clones; in studies compared against another copy, an unresolved V gene accounts for under half, and the cause of the remainder is not known. That table supplies the V and J calls and clone size; D and trimming were determined from the DNA. Recorded for this sample are about 270,000 clones; approximately 90% of them occurred a single time. The ten largest make up about 4% of the sample.

Enrolling through a virtual design, the prospective study's participants ranged in age from roughly 18 to 89 years and lived across more than 20 United States geographic areas. Cohort assignment in the prospective study relied on participant-reported clinical history from a screening survey and a study questionnaire. Mobile phlebotomists in the prospective study collected whole blood, serum and a nasopharyngeal or oropharyngeal swab from every participant. Over a roughly 2-month period, participants in the prospective study had the option of providing additional blood draws and questionnaires. Before DNA extraction, prospective study blood samples were shipped either frozen or at room temperature. The V and J ends are trimmed by 1 base and 5 bases, leaving 13 bases between them. The germline V gene specifies SGHDT as CDR1 and YYEEEE as CDR2. The cysteine opens and the phenylalanine closes a CDR3 of 16 amino acids. The CDR3 DNA has 48 bases and is translated from base 1.

This sequence originates from a woman aged 30 to 39 with acute COVID-19. Sequences were obtained from PBMCs or T cells enriched from blood (not recorded which). This receptor chain uses TRBV5-6 and TRBJ1-6; the D gene is perhaps TRBD1, from 6 matching bases. The DNA is TGTGCCAGCAGCTTGAGGGGGACACTAGATAATTCACCCCTCCACTTT. This gives the protein CASSLRGTLDNSPLHF.